One and the same sample provided the 9 T cell receptor beta chains below, sequenced in a study of CD8 T cells in Susac syndrome. Random hexamers were used to reverse transcribe the RNA input (about 0.5 to 1 ug). Using its own MiXCR run on the immunoSEQ multiplex PCR reads, TCRdb lists one record per CDR3 protein. The table has some 150,000 distinct CDR3 sequences, approximately 95% seen once. The sequenced sample was CD8+ T cells from PBMCs. These TCRs come from a human donor in good health.

The chain couples TRBV13 to TRBJ2-1; 7 bases fit TRBD2. Germline CDR1 PRHDT, CDR2 FYEKMQ (reference sequence). V gave up 5 bases and J gave up 6 bases; unmatched junction bases: 7. This CDR3 region has 14 residues. The CDR3: CASSNGLDGNEQFF. In nucleotides, the CDR3 is TGTGCCAGCAGCAACGGACTAGACGGCAATGAGCAGTTCTTC.

The chain has TRBV6-5 and TRBJ2-1, with 14 bases fitting TRBD2. CDR1 MNHEY and CDR2 SVGAGI come from the germline V gene. After removal of 4 bases from V and 7 bases from J, the junction contained 6 bases not matched to a gene. The CDR3 extends over 16 amino acids. CDR3 nucleotide sequence: TGTGCCAGCAGTTGGGGACTAGCGGGAGCCCTGAATGAGCAGTTCTTC. This codes for CASSWGLAGALNEQFF.

The chain combines TRBV23-1 with TRBJ1-3; D not certain. TRBV23-1 has ORF status, its function being uncertain. The CDR3 consists of 18 residues. V lost 0 bases to trimming and J lost 0 bases, with 15 bases between them. The chain's CDR3 is CASSQSCIPGSSGNTIYF. DNA of the CDR3: TGCGCCAGCAGTCAATCATGTATCCCGGGTAGCTCTGGAAACACCATATATTTT.

V is TRBV14 and J is TRBJ2-5; 9 positions match TRBD1. This CDR3 spans 16 amino acids. Germline CDR1 SGHDN, CDR2 FVKESK. The V and J ends lost 0 bases and 4 bases, in that order; junction bases with no gene match: 6. CDR3 in DNA: TGTGCCAGCAGCCAAGATCCGGGGACAGGGAGAGAGACCCAGTACTTC. Translation: CASSQDPGTGRETQYF.

A single count supports this clonotype. This chain connects TRBV30 to TRBJ1-5, with TRBD1 identical over 10 bases. Germline V lookup: CDR1 GTSNPN, CDR2 SVGIG (reference sequence). The CDR3 length is 14 residues. Trimming cost V 5 bases and J 6 bases; bases outside gene matches: 7. CDR3 amino acids: CAWGGTGVGQPQHF. For the CDR3, the DNA is TGTGCCTGGGGTGGGACAGGGGTTGGTCAGCCCCAGCATTTT.

The chain has TRBV19 and TRBJ2-1; no clear D. V shed 7 bases and J shed 0 bases, with 10 bases lying between them. The CDR3 consists of 14 residues. Germline lookup yields CDR1 LNHDA and CDR2 SQIVND (reference sequence). CDR3 sequence: CASTYKSSYNEQFF. Written as DNA, the CDR3 is TGTGCCAGTACTTACAAGAGCTCCTACAATGAGCAGTTCTTC. Drawing the rest from reference TRBV19 and TRBJ2-1, the complete variable domain is DGGITQSPKYLFRKEGQNVTLSCEQNLNHDAMYWYRQDPGQGLRLIYYSQIVNDFQKGDIAEGYSVSREKKESFPLTVTSAQKNPTAFYLCASTYKSSYNEQFFGPGTRLTVL.

The chain joins TRBV12-3 or TRBV12-4 to TRBJ2-1; D call uncertain. The CDR3 is made up of 13 amino acids. V was shortened by 2 bases and J by 5 bases, with 7 bases between the two germline ends. The CDR3 spells CASSLHSNNEQFF. In DNA, the CDR3 is TGTGCCAGCAGTTTACACAGCAACAATGAGCAGTTCTTC.

In this sample, this clonotype turned up once. The rearrangement joins TRBV9 to TRBJ2-2, with D perhaps TRBD1 (6 bases). Trimming left V 6 bases short and J 4 bases short, with 16 bases between. Per the germline V gene, CDR1 is SGDLS and CDR2 is YYNGEE. The CDR3 is 15 residues long. The CDR3 loop is CASNTPGTTTGELFF. The CDR3 DNA reads as TGTGCCAGCAACACTCCTGGGACAACCACCGGGGAGCTGTTTTTT.

V and J are TRBV7-2 and TRBJ2-1; the D gene is possibly TRBD2 (6 bases). Germline V gene lookup returns CDR1 SGHTA and CDR2 FQGNSA. The V gene lost 5 bases and the J gene lost 8 bases, with 10 bases spanning the gap. This CDR3 spans 12 amino acids. The CDR3 coding sequence is TGTGCCAGCAGCCAGACTAGTTATGAGCAGTTCTTC. Residues: CASSQTSYEQFF.